Listed below are T cell receptor beta chains from one sample, sequenced in a study of blood T cell repertoires in COVID-19. The data were produced by immunoSEQ multiplex PCR, yet TCRdb's version contains in-frame clones alone and is incomplete. The sample lists about 300,000 clones; about 90% were seen once. Material for sequencing was PBMCs or T cells enriched from blood (not recorded which). The receptor set was obtained from a woman in her fifties or sixties who had been exposed to COVID-19. The CDR3 runs from the conserved cysteine through the conserved F or W. D genes are given only for firm matches. Clone size is stated in some rows and not others, as once, few, many or a class when expanded.

D	size	V	J	DNA	CDR3
TRBD1	-	TRBV6-1	TRBJ2-5	TGTGCCAGCAGTGAGGGACAGTATGGAGAGACCCAGTACTTC	CASSEGQYGETQYF
TRBD2	-	TRBV19	TRBJ2-3	TGTGCCAGTAAGGAGCGGGGGGCCGACACAGATACGCAGTATTTT	CASKERGADTDTQYF
-	-	TRBV4-2	TRBJ1-3	TGTGCCAGCAGCCAAGATGAGGAGAGGTACACCATATATTTT	CASSQDEERYTIYF
-	-	TRBV7-9	TRBJ1-1	TGTGCCAGCAGACTCGGGGACACAATGAGGACTGAAGCTTTCTTT	CASRLGDTMRTEAFF
-	-	TRBV11-2	TRBJ1-1	TGTGCCAGCAGCTCCCCCCCACACCCGGAAGCTTTCTTT	CASSSPPHPEAFF
TRBD1	-	TRBV28	TRBJ2-7	TGTGCCAGCAGAGTCGGGGGGACAGGGGGTAGCGAGCAGTACTTC	CASRVGGTGGSEQYF
TRBD1	-	TRBV15	TRBJ1-2	TGTGCCACCAGTCAGGCCGGGACAGGGGGTAAGGGCTACACCTTC	CATSQAGTGGKGYTF
-	-	TRBV2	TRBJ2-2	TGTGCCAGCACCAAAACCCAGGGGGGCACCCTCGCCGGGGAGCTGTTTTTT	CASTKTQGGTLAGELFF
TRBD1	-	TRBV10-3	TRBJ2-2	TGTGCCATCAGTCAACCCGGTGGTGGGACAGGGGGGACCGGGGAGCTGTTTTTT	CAISQPGGGTGGTGELFF
-	-	TRBV14	TRBJ1-3	TGTGCCAGCAGCCAAGAGGCCGCAGGGGTCGGAAACACCATATATTTT	CASSQEAAGVGNTIYF
-	-	TRBV2	TRBJ2-7	TGTGCCAGCAGTGTTTCGGGGGTCTACGAGCAGTACTTC	CASSVSGVYEQYF
-	-	TRBV30	TRBJ1-2	TGTGCCTGGAGTCACCAGGGGGGCTACACCTTC	CAWSHQGGYTF
-	-	TRBV28	TRBJ1-5	TGTGCCAGCAGTTTAGGGCCAGGGAAGGACAATCAGCCCCAGCATTTT	CASSLGPGKDNQPQHF
-	-	TRBV2	TRBJ1-5	TGTGCCAGCAGTCGTGACACCGGTGGTTTGCAGCCCCAGCATTTT	CASSRDTGGLQPQHF
-	few	TRBV5-1	TRBJ2-5	TGCGCCAGCAGCACCGGCCCCGGGGTTCAAGAGACCCAGTACTTC	CASSTGPGVQETQYF
TRBD2	once	TRBV3-1/TRBV3-2	TRBJ2-2	TGTGCCAGCAGCCAAGGACTAGCGGGCCACACCGGGGAGCTGTTTTTT	CASSQGLAGHTGELFF
-	once	TRBV4-1	TRBJ1-5	TGCGCCAGCAGCCAAGGCTCCGGGGCGGGGAAGCTCGTTAGCAATCAGCCCCAGCATTTT	CASSQGSGAGKLVSNQPQHF
TRBD2	-	TRBV15	TRBJ2-5	TGTGCCACCAGCAGACAGGCGGGACTAGCGGGGCAAGAGACCCAGTACTTC	CATSRQAGLAGQETQYF
TRBD2	-	TRBV7-2	TRBJ2-3	TGTGCCAGCAGCAAGGGACTAGCGGGGGGCGGGGCGCAGTATTTT	CASSKGLAGGGAQYF
-	-	TRBV21-1	TRBJ1-5	TGTGCCAGCAGCAAACGGGGACAGCTTGATAGCAATCAGCCCCAGCATTTT	CASSKRGQLDSNQPQHF
TRBD1	once	TRBV29-1	TRBJ2-1	TGCAGCGTTGAACTCCCAGGGGGCTTCAATGAGCAGTTCTTC	CSVELPGGFNEQFF
TRBD2	-	TRBV28	TRBJ2-3	TGTGCCAGCAGTCCGGGGGGGGGTACGCAGTATTTT	CASSPGGGTQYF
TRBD2	-	TRBV5-4	TRBJ2-2	TGTGCCAGCAGCTCGGTGGCTAGCGGGGGGGGACACACCGGGGAGCTGTTTTTT	CASSSVASGGGHTGELFF
TRBD1	once	TRBV19	TRBJ1-4	TGTGCCAGTAGTATCCAGGGGGTTGAAAAACTGTTTTTT	CASSIQGVEKLFF
-	-	TRBV7-9	TRBJ2-7	TGTGCCAGCAGCTCGGCTCTGGTCGGGGGCGAGCAGTACTTC	CASSSALVGGEQYF
-	-	TRBV1	TRBJ1-2	TGCACCAGCAGCCACCCCCGACAGGATTCAGGTGGCTACACCTTC	CTSSHPRQDSGGYTF
-	-	TRBV10-3	TRBJ2-3	TGTGCCATCAGTGGCTCGGCCCGGGACTCACCCACAGATACGCAGTATTTT	CAISGSARDSPTDTQYF
TRBD1	-	TRBV7-9	TRBJ1-1	TGTGCCAGCAGCGCAGGGACAGGCCTGAACACTGAAGCTTTCTTT	CASSAGTGLNTEAFF
TRBD1	-	TRBV4-1	TRBJ1-2	TGCGCCAGCGGACGGACAGGGGCCGCGATGCGGTACACCTTC	CASGRTGAAMRYTF
-	-	TRBV2	TRBJ1-1	TGTGCCACCACAATGAGGGGGACTGAAGCTTTCTTT	CATTMRGTEAFF
-	-	TRBV20-1	TRBJ1-5	TGCAGTGCCAGTCGGGCGACAGATCAGCCCCAGCATTTT	CSASRATDQPQHF
TRBD2	-	TRBV4-1	TRBJ2-3	TGCGCCAGCAGCCAGGTCGAGACTAGCGGGGGGTCAGGTACGCAGTATTTT	CASSQVETSGGSGTQYF
TRBD1	-	TRBV18	TRBJ2-7	TGTGCCAGCTCATCAGCGGGGACAGGGGCCTACGAGCAGTACTTC	CASSSAGTGAYEQYF
-	-	TRBV28	TRBJ1-2	TGTGCCAGCAGACTTACAGGGAGCTCGCTCTGGGGCTACACCTTC	CASRLTGSSLWGYTF
TRBD1	-	TRBV28	TRBJ1-1	TGTGCCAGCAGTTCCTACCCCCGGGACAGGGTTTGGGCTTTCTTT	CASSSYPRDRVWAFF
TRBD1	-	TRBV12-5	TRBJ1-3	TGTGCTAGTGGTACGGGGACAGTTGGAGACACCATATATTTT	CASGTGTVGDTIYF
TRBD2	-	TRBV13	TRBJ2-5	TGTGCCAGCGGGACGGGGGGACAAGAGACCCAGTACTTC	CASGTGGQETQYF
-	few	TRBV28	TRBJ2-5	TGTGCCAGCAGTTTGCATATAGCGGAGTACCAAGAGACCCAGTACTTC	CASSLHIAEYQETQYF
-	-	TRBV18	TRBJ2-2	TGTGCCAGCTCACTCGACAGGAACACCGGGGAGCTGTTTTTT	CASSLDRNTGELFF
TRBD1	-	TRBV6-5	TRBJ1-3	TGTGCCAGTCTCGGGACAGCCCGAAACACCATATATTTT	CASLGTARNTIYF
TRBD2	-	TRBV5-1	TRBJ2-2	TGCGCCAGCAGTCCCGGGACTAGCGGGGGGACCAATTTTAACACCGGGGAGCTGTTTTTT	CASSPGTSGGTNFNTGELFF
TRBD2	-	TRBV5-1	TRBJ2-2	TGCGCCAGCACCCTCGGGGGGGATCCCGGGGAGCTGTTTTTT	CASTLGGDPGELFF
TRBD1	-	TRBV28	TRBJ1-3	TGTGCCAGCAGTTTATCGGGACAGCGATTCGGAAACACCATATATTTT	CASSLSGQRFGNTIYF
-	-	TRBV28	TRBJ2-7	TGTGCCAGCAGTTTACTTGGCGCAGGGTACGACTACGAGCAGTACTTC	CASSLLGAGYDYEQYF
TRBD1	-	TRBV19	TRBJ1-2	TGTGCCAGTAGTATAGTATCGGGACAGATCTATGGCTACACCTTC	CASSIVSGQIYGYTF
-	-	TRBV20-1	TRBJ2-7	TGCAGTGCTAGACAGGGCTACGAGCAGTACTTC	CSARQGYEQYF
TRBD2	-	TRBV6-2/TRBV6-3	TRBJ2-2	TGTGCCAGCAGTTACTCGACTAGCGGGGGGCTAAAGAACACCGGGGAGCTGTTTTTT	CASSYSTSGGLKNTGELFF
-	-	TRBV15	TRBJ2-1	TGTGCCACCAGGTCTCAGGAATACAATGAGCAGTTCTTC	CATRSQEYNEQFF
-	-	TRBV7-9	TRBJ1-2	TGTGCCAGCAGCTTAGAGTGGGGGGATGGCTACACCTTC	CASSLEWGDGYTF
TRBD1	-	TRBV10-3	TRBJ1-6	TGTGCCATCAGAGGGACAGGGGATAATTCACCCCTCCACTTT	CAIRGTGDNSPLHF
TRBD1	-	TRBV5-1	TRBJ1-1	TGCGCCAGCAGCTTGTATGACAGGGCGGTTGAAGCTTTCTTT	CASSLYDRAVEAFF
TRBD2	-	TRBV7-9	TRBJ2-5	TGTGCCAGCAGCTTATTGCTAGCGGGGGGGCCCCTACAAGAGACCCAGTACTTC	CASSLLLAGGPLQETQYF
TRBD2	-	TRBV6-2/TRBV6-3	TRBJ2-7	TGTGCCAGCAGGCCTGACGCGGGGGGGCAGTACTTC	CASRPDAGGQYF
TRBD2	-	TRBV7-6	TRBJ2-7	TGTGCCAGCAGCCCAGGGACTAGCTACGAGCAGTACTTC	CASSPGTSYEQYF
-	-	TRBV4-1	TRBJ2-2	TGCGCCAGCAGCCGAAACATCCCCGGGGAGCTGTTTTTT	CASSRNIPGELFF